This passage covers 18 T cell receptor beta chains from one sample sequenced in a study of T cells expressing NK-cell markers. After re-calling the 5' RACE reads, TCRdb lists one entry per CDR3 protein, DNA absent. The sample holds about 540,000 distinct CDR3 sequences. Sequences were obtained from blood T cells: a sorted CD56 or NKG2C T cell subset, CD4+ or CD8+ T cells, or bulk PBMC T cells (not recorded which). These receptors all stem from a man between 18 and 29 years old in good health.

J is TRBJ2-1 and V is TRBV20-1; checking the TCRdb D call of TRBD2 is not possible without DNA. Germline CDR1 is DFQATT and CDR2 is SNEGSKA (reference sequence). The CDR3 has 17 amino acids. The CDR3 here is CSAWGEWRGSSYNEQFF.

The chain has TRBV6-1 and TRBJ2-7; TCRdb's assignment of TRBD2 cannot be checked, as there is no DNA. Looked up from germline, CDR1 is MNHNS and CDR2 is SASEGT. The CDR3 is made up of 15 amino acids. The CDR3 loop reads CASSGSLAAPYEQYF.

The CDR3 sequence is CASSKLAGPSYEQYF. This chain connects TRBV7-2 to TRBJ2-7; TCRdb outputs TRBD2, but without DNA this stays unchecked. Germline V CDR1 and CDR2: SGHTA, FQGNSA. The CDR3 has 15 residues.

The chain recombines TRBV7-3 with TRBJ1-1; checking the TCRdb D call of TRBD1 is not possible without DNA. This CDR3 comprises 14 residues. The germline gives CDR1 SGHTA, CDR2 FQGTGA. CDR3 protein: CASSALQGHTEAFF. Based on the CDR3 plus reference TRBV7-3 and TRBJ1-1, the full variable domain is GAGVSQTPSNKVTEKGKYVELRCDPISGHTALYWYRQSLGQGPEFLIYFQGTGAADDSGLPNDRFFAVRPEGSVSTLKIQRTERGDSAVYLCASSALQGHTEAFFGQGTRLTVV.

This chain uses TRBV6-2 or TRBV6-3 with TRBJ2-3; TCRdb returns TRBD1, unconfirmable since there is no DNA. The V gene's germline CDR1 is MNHEY and CDR2 SVGEGT. The CDR3 extends over 14 amino acids. The CDR3 reads CASSAGQPTDTQYF.

The chain employs TRBV6-1 and TRBJ1-5. Germline V gives CDR1 MNHNS, CDR2 SASEGT. The CDR3 is 14 amino acids. The CDR3 spells CASSVGRNNQPQHF.

The rearrangement uses TRBV7-8 and TRBJ2-7. Germline V gives CDR1 SGHVS, CDR2 FQNEAQ. The length of the CDR3 is 13 residues. CDR3 protein: CASSLVVSHEQYF.

The rearrangement joins TRBV7-9 to TRBJ2-5; TCRdb picks TRBD1, but there is no DNA to check that call. Looked up from germline, CDR1 is SEHNR and CDR2 is FQNEAQ (reference sequence). CDR3 length equals 14 residues. CDR3 protein: CASSPLLGKETQYF. The whole variable domain, remainder taken from reference TRBV7-9 and TRBJ2-5, is DTGVSQNPRHKITKRGQNVTFRCDPISEHNRLYWYRQTLGQGPEFLTYFQNEAQLEKSRLLSDRFSAERPKGSFSTLEIQRTEQGDSAMYLCASSPLLGKETQYFGPGTRLLVL.

The rearrangement joins TRBV13 to TRBJ2-3; TCRdb's D gene call, TRBD2, goes unchecked for lack of DNA. In germline, CDR1 is PRHDT, CDR2 FYEKMQ (reference sequence). CDR3 length equals 15 residues. Here the CDR3 reads CASSRGPLGTDTQYF.

The chain joins TRBV29-1 to TRBJ2-1; TCRdb picks TRBD2, but there is no DNA to check that call. This CDR3 spans 14 amino acids. Germline loops: CDR1 SQVTM, CDR2 ANQGSEA. The CDR3 region is CSVETSGSHGEQFF.

The chain uses TRBV11-1 and TRBJ2-3; TCRdb gives TRBD2 as the D gene, but with no DNA this cannot be confirmed. Germline CDR1 SGHAT, CDR2 FQDESV (reference sequence). This CDR3 contains 19 residues. The CDR3 protein is CASSPPGSGSFGPTDTQYF.

V is TRBV25-1 and J is TRBJ1-1. Germline V gives CDR1 MGHDK, CDR2 SYGVNS. The CDR3 extends over 15 amino acids. The CDR3 protein is CASSELGEANTEAFF.

The chain recombines TRBV12-5 with TRBJ1-2; the TCRdb D gene call, TRBD1, has no DNA to confirm it. The CDR3 contains 17 residues. CDR1 is LGHNT, CDR2 FRNRAP, per germline. CDR3 region: CASARGQTKISNYGYTF.

V gene TRBV20-1 combines with J gene TRBJ2-5; the TCRdb call, TRBD2, lacks DNA for checking. There are 15 residues in the CDR3. The germline gives CDR1 DFQATT, CDR2 SNEGSKA (reference sequence). CDR3 protein: CSAPASGSRVGTQYF.

The V gene is TRBV28, the J gene TRBJ2-1. This CDR3 is built from 14 residues. Germline V CDR1 and CDR2: MDHEN, SYDVKM. CDR3: CASSLVVSNNEQFF.

The chain carries TRBV7-6 and TRBJ2-2; TCRdb designates TRBD2, a call that cannot be tested without DNA. This CDR3 spans 17 amino acids. CDR1 and CDR2 from the germline V gene are SGHVS and FNYEAQ. This chain's CDR3 is CASSLEVAGTNTGELFF.

The chain carries TRBV7-8 and TRBJ2-1; TCRdb calls TRBD1, which cannot be checked without DNA. This CDR3 comprises 12 residues. Germline V gene lookup returns CDR1 SGHVS and CDR2 FQNEAQ. The CDR3 loop reads CASGTESNEQFF.

V and J are TRBV15 and TRBJ2-3; TCRdb's assignment of TRBD2 cannot be checked, as there is no DNA. The germline V gene has CDR1 LNHNV and CDR2 YYDKDF (reference sequence). CDR3 length: 15 residues. The CDR3 region is CATSKTSGRADTQYF.